Shown below are 22 T cell receptor beta chains from a single sample sequenced in a study of T-cell reconstitution after alpha-beta-depleted transplantation in children. Regarding the study as a whole: Among T cells one year after transplant, newly produced cells accounted for most counts and diversity.

These receptors have no identified antigens. Unique molecular identifiers were used to barcode this TCRbeta library. TCRdb reprocessed the PCR reads via MiXCR and lists one record per CDR3 protein. The sample comprises about 300,000 distinct CDR3 sequences, just over 7.5% of which are singletons, and about 9.3% rests with the top ten. The sample consisted of peripheral blood, taken 360 days after TCRalphabeta/CD19-depleted stem cell transplant. The receptors shown here come from a female patient between 2 and 10 years old who had a stem cell transplant for Fanconi anemia, so the T cells may come from the graft donor.

This clonotype was seen a few times. V is TRBV7-9 and J is TRBJ1-4; no firm D call. V was pared by 5 bases and J by 8 bases, with 12 bases between. The CDR3 runs 13 residues. CDR1 SEHNR and CDR2 FQNEAQ come from the germline V gene (reference sequence). In DNA form, the CDR3 reads TGTGCCAGCAGCCCGACTGGAGTGGAAAAACTGTTTTTT. Translating gives CASSPTGVEKLFF.

This clonotype turned up a few times. The V call is TRBV7-2, the J call TRBJ2-7; 11 nucleotides match TRBD2. This CDR3 has 15 amino acids. Per germline, CDR1 SGHTA and CDR2 FQGNSA. The junction had 3 bases not matched to a gene; V was cut back by 3 bases and J by 2 bases. The CDR3 region has the DNA TGTGCCAGCAGCTTGGTAGCGGGGGGGACCTACGAGCAGTACTTC. As protein: CASSLVAGGTYEQYF.

Only a few counts were recorded for this clonotype. The V call is TRBV19, the J call TRBJ2-1; a possible D gene is TRBD1 (6 bases). The CDR3 contains 16 residues. CDR1 LNHDA and CDR2 SQIVND come from the germline V gene (reference sequence). V was pared by 3 bases and J by 7 bases, with 19 bases between. CDR3 DNA: TGTGCCAGTAGTATCAACACAGGGTCCCCCTCTAATGAGCAGTTCTTC. Translated, it gives CASSINTGSPSNEQFF.

This clonotype has at least ten counts. V usage is TRBV5-1 and J usage is TRBJ2-1; 8 bases fit TRBD2. CDR3 length equals 15 residues. After removal of 6 bases from V and 8 bases from J, the junction contained 13 bases not matched to a gene. CDR1 is SGHRS and CDR2 is YFSETQ in the germline V gene. CDR3 amino acids: CASTSGGLEVYEQFF. The CDR3 DNA is TGCGCCAGCACCTCTGGGGGACTAGAAGTTTATGAGCAGTTCTTC.

V gene TRBV30 combines with J gene TRBJ2-7; a weak D match, TRBD2 (5 bases). CDR1 is GTSNPN, CDR2 SVGIG, per germline (reference sequence). V was clipped by 1 base and J by 1 base, with 14 bases between them. This CDR3 spans 15 amino acids. CDR3: CAWSDRASLSYEQYF. The CDR3 DNA reads as TGTGCCTGGAGTGATAGGGCTAGCCTATCCTACGAGCAGTACTTC.

In this sample, this clonotype turned up a few times. The V gene is TRBV6-9, the J gene TRBJ2-7, with 10 bases matching TRBD1. The CDR3 covers 16 residues. After removal of 7 bases from V and 3 bases from J, the junction contained 12 bases not matched to a gene. The germline gives CDR1 MNHGY, CDR2 SVAAGI. The CDR3, as DNA: TGTGCCAGCAACAGATACCGGGACAGGGGTATCTACGAGCAGTACTTC. Its protein is CASNRYRDRGIYEQYF.

This clonotype was detected many times. This sequence joins TRBV6-6 and TRBJ1-4; D is unresolved. This CDR3 is 12 amino acids long. V lost 8 bases, J lost 5 bases, and 9 bases lay in between. Germline V lookup: CDR1 MNHNY, CDR2 SVGAGI (reference sequence). Here the CDR3 reads CASRRVNEKLFF. In nucleotides, the CDR3 is TGTGCCAGCCGGCGGGTAAATGAAAAACTGTTTTTT.

This clonotype has just a few counts. V gene TRBV6-1 combines with J gene TRBJ2-7; possibly TRBD1 or TRBD2 for D (5 bases each). V lost 8 bases and J 0 bases, leaving 14 bases between the germline ends. CDR1 is MNHNS and CDR2 is SASEGT in the germline V gene. CDR3 length: 14 residues. Here the CDR3 reads CASGGPPSSYEQYF. The CDR3 DNA sequence: TGTGCCAGCGGGGGACCACCGAGCTCCTACGAGCAGTACTTC.

This clonotype was seen repeatedly, ten times or more. This chain uses TRBV9 with TRBJ2-1; 8 nucleotides match TRBD2. V was clipped by 1 base and J by 6 bases; unmatched bases: 9. The CDR3 extends over 16 amino acids. Per the germline V gene, CDR1 is SGDLS and CDR2 is YYNGEE. The CDR3 DNA reads as TGTGCCAGCAGCGTACATGTCGGGGGGGGCCTCAATGAGCAGTTCTTC. It specifies CASSVHVGGGLNEQFF.

This clonotype was counted ten times or more. The V call is TRBV5-8, the J call TRBJ1-1; TRBD1 agrees at 9 bases. This CDR3 region has 15 residues. Per germline, CDR1 SGHTS and CDR2 YDEGEE. V shed 0 bases and J 5 bases; nucleotides not matched to a gene: 5. The CDR3 DNA reads TGTGCCAGCAGCTTGGCTACAGGGGGCGGAACTGAAGCTTTCTTT. This encodes CASSLATGGGTEAFF.

This clonotype was counted ten times or more. V is TRBV9 and J is TRBJ2-3; maybe TRBD2 (5 bases). V was pared by 0 bases and J by 0 bases, with 8 bases between. The germline gives CDR1 SGDLS, CDR2 YYNGEE. The CDR3 runs 15 residues. The CDR3 DNA reads as TGTGCCAGCAGCGTAGGGGCGGGTAGCACAGATACGCAGTATTTT. This gives the protein CASSVGAGSTDTQYF.

With respect to this clonotype: One end of the junction fails to match germline, which may point to a read error. This chain uses TRBV3-1 with TRBJ2-2; TRBD1 might be the D (6 bases). In germline, CDR1 is LGHDT, CDR2 YNNKEL (reference sequence). The CDR3 loop spans 19 amino acids. The CDR3, as DNA: TGTGCCAGCTGCCAAGATCCCCCGTTGGGGGCCTCGAACACCGGGGAGCTGTTTTTT. Its translation: CASCQDPPLGASNTGELFF.

This clonotype was detected many times. CDR3 sequence (DNA): TGTGCCAGCAGTTTAACAGGACGCTACGAGCAGTACTTC. Protein sequence: CASSLTGRYEQYF. The chain employs TRBV12-3 or TRBV12-4 and TRBJ2-7; weak D call: TRBD1 (5 bases). The CDR3 is 13 amino acids. Trimming took 2 bases from V and 3 from J, leaving 8 bases between them.

This clonotype was observed many times. V usage is TRBV7-9 and J usage is TRBJ2-1; 7 bases match TRBD1. The CDR3 is 13 residues long. After removal of 4 bases from V and 5 bases from J, the junction contained 2 bases not matched to a gene. The germline gives CDR1 SEHNR, CDR2 FQNEAQ (reference sequence). In DNA, the CDR3 is TGTGCCAGCAGCTGGGGACAGAACAATGAGCAGTTCTTC. Protein sequence: CASSWGQNNEQFF.

This clonotype was recorded many times. The chain employs TRBV28 and TRBJ2-5, with TRBD2 matching over 9 bases. The CDR3 has 18 amino acids. After removal of 10 bases from V and 7 bases from J, the junction contained 25 bases not matched to a gene. Germline V gives CDR1 MDHEN, CDR2 SYDVKM. The CDR3 reads CATPSAFSGRLPYGTQYF. The CDR3 DNA sequence: TGTGCCACCCCCAGTGCCTTTAGCGGGAGATTGCCCTATGGGACCCAGTACTTC.

This clonotype was counted at least ten times. The chain carries TRBV12-3 or TRBV12-4 and TRBJ1-1, with a tentative D call TRBD1 (6 bases). V was shortened by 1 base and J by 1 base, with 22 bases between the two germline ends. This CDR3 is 19 amino acids long. The CDR3 region has the DNA TGTGCCAGCAGTTTAGATAGTGGGGGCTGGACCGCTCAGAACACTGAAGCTTTCTTT. Its protein product is CASSLDSGGWTAQNTEAFF.

The chain carries TRBV5-1 and TRBJ1-4, with a possible D match to TRBD1 (5 bases). The germline V gene encodes CDR1 SGHRS and CDR2 YFSETQ. This CDR3 comprises 16 residues. Between the trimmed V and J ends, which lost 4 bases and 8 bases, there was a span of 21 bases. CDR3 nucleotide sequence: TGCGCCAGCAGCCTAGCGTCGGGGGACCTCGGGGAAAAACTGTTTTTT. This encodes CASSLASGDLGEKLFF.

This clonotype occurred many times. V gene TRBV12-3 or TRBV12-4 combines with J gene TRBJ2-2; D uncertain. The CDR3 is 15 amino acids. V was cut by 3 bases and J by 0 bases, with 8 bases left in between. For the CDR3, the DNA is TGTGCCAGCAGTTTCTACTCGACGAACACCGGGGAGCTGTTTTTT. This codes for CASSFYSTNTGELFF.

The table lists this clonotype with many counts. The CDR3 spells CASSSTGGSNQPQHF. DNA of the CDR3: TGTGCCAGCAGTTCGACAGGGGGTAGCAATCAGCCCCAGCATTTT. The rearrangement links TRBV28 to TRBJ1-5, with 9 bases lining up with TRBD1. The CDR3 is made up of 15 amino acids. Trimming cost V 4 bases and J 0 bases; bases outside gene matches: 1. The germline V gene has CDR1 MDHEN and CDR2 SYDVKM.

This clonotype was detected ten times or more. CDR3 region: CATSDPLAGGETQYF. The CDR3, as DNA: TGTGCCACCAGTGACCCTCTAGCGGGGGGAGAGACCCAGTACTTC. The chain uses TRBV24-1 and TRBJ2-5, with 11 bases identical to TRBD2. J was trimmed by 4 bases and V by 4 bases; bases with no gene match: 4. This CDR3 is built from 15 residues. The V gene's germline CDR1 is KGHDR and CDR2 SFDVKD.

This clonotype was detected many times. V usage is TRBV2 and J usage is TRBJ2-7, with D unclear. Germline CDR1 and CDR2: SNHLY and FYNNEI. V was pared by 5 bases and J by 4 bases, with 18 bases between. The CDR3 is made up of 15 amino acids. CDR3 nucleotides: TGTGCCAGCAGTTTTGATCCCGCCGCTCAGTACGAGCAGTACTTC. The encoded protein is CASSFDPAAQYEQYF.

This clonotype occurred many times. The chain employs TRBV29-1 and TRBJ2-3; D is possibly TRBD2 (5 bases). The germline V gene encodes CDR1 SQVTM and CDR2 ANQGSEA. This CDR3 comprises 14 residues. V dropped 6 bases and J dropped 4 bases, with 17 bases sitting between them. The CDR3 nucleotides read TGCAGCGTGACGGACCCGAACGGGGCAGATACGCAGTATTTT. This gives the protein CSVTDPNGADTQYF.